This T cell receptor (beta chain) appears in the sequencing data of a study of blood T cell repertoires in COVID-19. Study background: From the United States, Italy and Spain came samples of acute and convalescent COVID-19.

Clones were sequenced by immunoSEQ multiplex PCR, and TCRdb holds only the in-frame ones, with some missing. Of 130,000 or so clones listed, about 86% are singletons. The germline gives CDR1 MDHEN, CDR2 SYDVKM. V lost 8 bases to trimming and J lost 7 bases, with 17 bases between them. The CDR3 is made up of 13 amino acids. The sample taken for sequencing was peripheral blood. This TCR derives from a woman aged 55-69 years with acute or convalescent COVID-19. The rearrangement uses TRBV28 and TRBJ1-2; a weak D match, TRBD1 (6 bases). The CDR3 sequence: CASSKGQPVGYTF. CDR3 in DNA: TGTGCCAGCTCGAAAGGACAGCCTGTTGGCTACACCTTC.